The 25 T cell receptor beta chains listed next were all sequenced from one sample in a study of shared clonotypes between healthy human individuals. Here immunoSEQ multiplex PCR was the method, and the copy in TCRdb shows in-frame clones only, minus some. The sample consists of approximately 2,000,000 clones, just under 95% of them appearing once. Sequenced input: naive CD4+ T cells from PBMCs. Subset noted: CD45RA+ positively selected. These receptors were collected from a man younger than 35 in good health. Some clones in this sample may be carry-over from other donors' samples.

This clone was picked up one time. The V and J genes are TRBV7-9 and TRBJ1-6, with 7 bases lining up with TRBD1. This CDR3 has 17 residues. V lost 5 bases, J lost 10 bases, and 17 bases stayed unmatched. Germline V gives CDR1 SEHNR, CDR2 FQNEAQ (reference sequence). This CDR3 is CASSISGTAYVVSPLHF. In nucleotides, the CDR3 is TGTGCCAGCAGCATCTCCGGGACAGCGTATGTGGTGTCACCCCTCCACTTT.

DNA of the CDR3: TGTGCCAGCAGCGTCGGGGTAGGGCGGTGGGTTGAAGGGGCCAACGTCCTGACTTTC. Amino acid sequence: CASSVGVGRWVEGANVLTF. The rearrangement joins TRBV9 to TRBJ2-6; weak D call: TRBD2 (5 bases). There are 19 residues in the CDR3. The ends were cut back, 2 bases at V and 4 bases at J, with 22 bases in the middle. Per the germline V gene, CDR1 is SGDLS and CDR2 is YYNGEE.

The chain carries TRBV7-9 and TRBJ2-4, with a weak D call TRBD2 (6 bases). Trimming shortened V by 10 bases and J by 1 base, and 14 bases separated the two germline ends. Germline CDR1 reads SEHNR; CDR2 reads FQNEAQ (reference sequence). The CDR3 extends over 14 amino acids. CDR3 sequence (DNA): TGTGCCAACCATGGCGGGGAGGCCAAAAACATTCAGTACTTC. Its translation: CANHGGEAKNIQYF.

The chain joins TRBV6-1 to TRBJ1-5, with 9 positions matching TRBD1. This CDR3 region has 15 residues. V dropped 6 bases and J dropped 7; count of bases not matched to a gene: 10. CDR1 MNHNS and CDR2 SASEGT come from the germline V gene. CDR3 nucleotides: TGTGCCAGCAGCCCGATACAGGGGGCTGGGCAGCCCCAGCATTTT. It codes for CASSPIQGAGQPQHF.

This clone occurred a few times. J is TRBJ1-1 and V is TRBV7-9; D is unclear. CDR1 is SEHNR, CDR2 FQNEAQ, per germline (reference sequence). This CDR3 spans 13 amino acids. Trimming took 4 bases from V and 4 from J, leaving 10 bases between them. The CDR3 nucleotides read TGTGCCAGCAGCTCATATCAAGGCACTGAAGCTTTCTTT. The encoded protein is CASSSYQGTEAFF.

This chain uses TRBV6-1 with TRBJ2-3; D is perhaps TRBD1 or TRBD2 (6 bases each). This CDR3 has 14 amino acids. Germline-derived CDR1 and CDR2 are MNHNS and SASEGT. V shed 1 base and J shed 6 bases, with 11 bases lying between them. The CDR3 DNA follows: TGTGCCAGCAGTGAAGACAGGGCGGGGGATACGCAGTATTTT. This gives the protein CASSEDRAGDTQYF.

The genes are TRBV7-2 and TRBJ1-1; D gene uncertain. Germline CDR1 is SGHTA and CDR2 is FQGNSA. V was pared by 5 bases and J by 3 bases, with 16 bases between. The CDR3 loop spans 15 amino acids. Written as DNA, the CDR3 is TGTGCCAGCAGCCCCCGGCCGGGAGGCTACACTGAAGCTTTCTTT. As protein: CASSPRPGGYTEAFF.

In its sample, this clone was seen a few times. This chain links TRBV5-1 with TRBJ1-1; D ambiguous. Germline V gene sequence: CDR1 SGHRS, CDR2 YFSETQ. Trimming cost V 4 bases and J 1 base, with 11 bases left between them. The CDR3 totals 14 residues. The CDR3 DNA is TGCGCCAGCAGCCGGAACTCATGGAACACTGAAGCTTTCTTT. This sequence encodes CASSRNSWNTEAFF.

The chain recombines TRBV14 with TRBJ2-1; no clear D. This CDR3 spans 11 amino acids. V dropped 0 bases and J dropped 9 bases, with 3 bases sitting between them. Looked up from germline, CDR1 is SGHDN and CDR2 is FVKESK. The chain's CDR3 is CASSQDTEQFF. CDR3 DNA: TGTGCCAGCAGCCAAGATACTGAGCAGTTCTTC.

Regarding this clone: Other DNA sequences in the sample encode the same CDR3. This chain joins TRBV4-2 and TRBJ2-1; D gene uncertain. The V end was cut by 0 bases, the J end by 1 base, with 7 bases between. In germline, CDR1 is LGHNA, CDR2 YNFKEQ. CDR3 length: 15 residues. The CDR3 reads CASSQDRRSYNEQFF. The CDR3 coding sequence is TGTGCCAGCAGCCAAGACAGACGGTCCTACAATGAGCAGTTCTTC.

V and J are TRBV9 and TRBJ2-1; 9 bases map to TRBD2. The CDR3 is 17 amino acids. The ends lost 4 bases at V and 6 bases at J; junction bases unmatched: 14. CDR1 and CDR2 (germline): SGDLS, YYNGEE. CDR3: CASSSELASGRPNEQFF. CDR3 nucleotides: TGTGCCAGCAGCTCAGAACTCGCCAGCGGGAGGCCCAATGAGCAGTTCTTC.

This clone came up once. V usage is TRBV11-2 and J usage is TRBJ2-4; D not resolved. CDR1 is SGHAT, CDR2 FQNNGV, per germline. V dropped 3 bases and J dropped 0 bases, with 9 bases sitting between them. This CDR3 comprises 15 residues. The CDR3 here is CASSFDTLAKNIQYF. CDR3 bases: TGTGCCAGCAGCTTCGACACACTAGCCAAAAACATTCAGTACTTC.

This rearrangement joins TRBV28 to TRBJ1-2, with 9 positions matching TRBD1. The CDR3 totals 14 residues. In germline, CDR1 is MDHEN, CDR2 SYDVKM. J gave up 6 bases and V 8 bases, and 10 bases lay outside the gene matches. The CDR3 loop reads CASYSGQGLHGYTF. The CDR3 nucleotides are TGTGCCAGCTACTCGGGACAGGGATTACATGGCTACACCTTC.

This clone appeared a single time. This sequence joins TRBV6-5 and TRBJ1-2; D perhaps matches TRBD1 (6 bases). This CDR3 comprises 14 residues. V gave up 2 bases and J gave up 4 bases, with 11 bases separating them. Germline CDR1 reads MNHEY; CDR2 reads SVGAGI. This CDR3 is CASSYRPDSYGYTF. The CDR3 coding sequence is TGTGCCAGCAGTTACCGCCCGGACAGCTATGGCTACACCTTC.

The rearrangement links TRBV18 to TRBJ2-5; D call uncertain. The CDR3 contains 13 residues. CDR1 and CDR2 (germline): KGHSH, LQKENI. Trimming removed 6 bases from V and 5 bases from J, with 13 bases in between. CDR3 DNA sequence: TGTGCCAGCTCCCGGTCCGCCGCTGAGACCCAGTACTTC. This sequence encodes CASSRSAAETQYF.

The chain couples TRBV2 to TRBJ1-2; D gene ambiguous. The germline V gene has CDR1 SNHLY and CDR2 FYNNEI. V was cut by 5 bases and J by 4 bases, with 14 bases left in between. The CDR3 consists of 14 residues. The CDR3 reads CASSRGNGGYGYTF. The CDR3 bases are TGTGCCAGCAGTCGTGGGAACGGCGGCTATGGCTACACCTTC. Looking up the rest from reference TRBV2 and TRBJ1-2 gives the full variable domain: EPEVTQTPSHQVTQMGQEVILRCVPISNHLYFYWYRQILGQKVEFLVSFYNNEISEKSEIFDDQFSVERPDGSNFTLKIRSTKLEDSAMYFCASSRGNGGYGYTFGSGTRLTVV.

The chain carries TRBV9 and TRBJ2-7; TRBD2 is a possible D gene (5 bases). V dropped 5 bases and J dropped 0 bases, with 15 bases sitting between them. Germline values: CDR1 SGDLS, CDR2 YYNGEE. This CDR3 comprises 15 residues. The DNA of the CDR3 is TGTGCCAGCAGTGACACCGGACTGTACTCCTACGAGCAGTACTTC. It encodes CASSDTGLYSYEQYF.

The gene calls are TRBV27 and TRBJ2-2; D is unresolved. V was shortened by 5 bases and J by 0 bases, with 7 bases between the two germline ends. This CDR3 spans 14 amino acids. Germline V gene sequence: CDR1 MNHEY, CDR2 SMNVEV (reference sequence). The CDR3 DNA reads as TGTGCCAGCAGTCCCACGACGAACACCGGGGAGCTGTTTTTT. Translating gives CASSPTTNTGELFF.

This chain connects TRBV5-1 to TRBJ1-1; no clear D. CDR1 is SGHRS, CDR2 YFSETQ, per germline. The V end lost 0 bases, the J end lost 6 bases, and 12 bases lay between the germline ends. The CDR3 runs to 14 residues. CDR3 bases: TGCGCCAGCAGCTTGGGACGGCCTAGGGCTGAAGCTTTCTTT. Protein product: CASSLGRPRAEAFF. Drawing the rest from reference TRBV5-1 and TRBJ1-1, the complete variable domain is KAGVTQTPRYLIKTRGQQVTLSCSPISGHRSVSWYQQTPGQGLQFLFEYFSETQRNKGNFPGRFSGRQFSNSRSEMNVSTLELGDSALYLCASSLGRPRAEAFFGQGTRLTVV.

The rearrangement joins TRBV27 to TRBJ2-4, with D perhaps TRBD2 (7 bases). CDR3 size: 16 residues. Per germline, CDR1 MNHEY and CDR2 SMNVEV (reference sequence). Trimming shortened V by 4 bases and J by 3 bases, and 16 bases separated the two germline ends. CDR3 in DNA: TGTGCCAGCAGTTCGCCTTCAGCGGGACACAAAAACATTCAGTACTTC. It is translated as CASSSPSAGHKNIQYF.

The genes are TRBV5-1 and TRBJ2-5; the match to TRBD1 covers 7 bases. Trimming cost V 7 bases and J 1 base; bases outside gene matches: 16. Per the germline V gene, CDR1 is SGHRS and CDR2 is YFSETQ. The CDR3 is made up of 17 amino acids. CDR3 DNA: TGCGCCAGCTCCCCCGCTAGGGACAGCTACATCCAAGAGACCCAGTACTTC. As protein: CASSPARDSYIQETQYF.

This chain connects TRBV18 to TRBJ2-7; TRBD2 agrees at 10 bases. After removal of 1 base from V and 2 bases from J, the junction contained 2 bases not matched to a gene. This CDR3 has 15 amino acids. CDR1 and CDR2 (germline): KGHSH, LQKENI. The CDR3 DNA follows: TGTGCCAGCTCACCACAACTAGCGGGAACCTACGAGCAGTACTTC. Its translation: CASSPQLAGTYEQYF.

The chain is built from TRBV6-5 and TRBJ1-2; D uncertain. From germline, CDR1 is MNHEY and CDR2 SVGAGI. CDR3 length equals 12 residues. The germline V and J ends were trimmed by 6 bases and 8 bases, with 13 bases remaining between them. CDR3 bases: TGTGCCAGCAGCCCTCGGGGTGAAGGCTACACCTTC. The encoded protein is CASSPRGEGYTF.

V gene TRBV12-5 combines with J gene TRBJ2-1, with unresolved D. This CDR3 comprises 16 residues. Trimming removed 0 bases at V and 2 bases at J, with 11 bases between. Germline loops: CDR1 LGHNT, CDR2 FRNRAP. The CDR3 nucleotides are TGTGCTAGTGGTTTGGTAGTTGGTAAAGCCTACAATGAGCAGTTCTTC. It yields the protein CASGLVVGKAYNEQFF.

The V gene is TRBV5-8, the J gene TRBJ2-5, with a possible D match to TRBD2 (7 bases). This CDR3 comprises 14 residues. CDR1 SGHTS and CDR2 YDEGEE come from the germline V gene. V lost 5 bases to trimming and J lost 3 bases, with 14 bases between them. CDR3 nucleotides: TGTGCCAGCAGTCCGGGGGGCGGGGAAGAGACCCAGTACTTC. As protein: CASSPGGGEETQYF. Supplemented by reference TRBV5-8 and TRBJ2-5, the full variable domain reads EAGVTQSPTHLIKTRGQQATLRCSPISGHTSVYWYQQALGLGLQFLLWYDEGEERNRGNFPPRFSGRQFPNYSSELNVNALELEDSALYLCASSPGGGEETQYFGPGTRLLVL.